This T cell receptor beta chain was profiled in a study of shared clonotypes between healthy human individuals. Terminally differentiated effector memory CD45RA+ cells were left out of the naive CD8 fraction, which was CD45RO-negative and positively selected for CCR7. Those who donated were healthy HIV-negative adults, with no recent acute infections or vaccinations reported. Comments on this clone: Its cognate antigen is unknown.

On sorted subsets, replicate PCRs used about 0.2 ug DNA, or about 33,000 T cell genomes. Using immunoSEQ multiplex PCR, the repertoire was profiled, and TCRdb retains in-frame clones only, with some absent. The sample consists of about 750,000 clones, 90% to 95% of them appearing once. The CDR3 is 14 residues long. Trimming at V came to 6 bases and at J to 5 bases, leaving 9 bases not matched to a gene. Per germline, CDR1 SGHVS and CDR2 FQNEAQ. The study's findings and limits: Rarefaction showed that sequencing of sorted subsets was incomplete (despite large depth). Compared with clonotypes that all four donors shared, non-shared clonotypes had lower generation probabilities.

The chain joins TRBV7-8 to TRBJ2-7, with 8 positions matching TRBD1. The receptor's source is a young man in good health. Sample: naive CD8+ T cells sorted from blood. The CDR3 protein is CASSLGTGLDEQYF. DNA for the CDR3: TGTGCCAGCAGTCTCGGGACAGGCTTGGACGAGCAGTACTTC.